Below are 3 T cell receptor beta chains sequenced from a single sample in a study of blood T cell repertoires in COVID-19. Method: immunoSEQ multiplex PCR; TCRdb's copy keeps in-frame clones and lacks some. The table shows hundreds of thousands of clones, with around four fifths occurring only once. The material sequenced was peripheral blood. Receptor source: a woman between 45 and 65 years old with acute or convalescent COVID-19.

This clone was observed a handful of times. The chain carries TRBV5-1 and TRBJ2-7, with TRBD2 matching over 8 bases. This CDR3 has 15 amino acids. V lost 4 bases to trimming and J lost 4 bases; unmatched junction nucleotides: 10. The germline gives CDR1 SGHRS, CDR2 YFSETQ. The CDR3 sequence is CASSPSSGSRYEQYF. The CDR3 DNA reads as TGCGCCAGCAGCCCCTCGAGCGGGAGTAGGTACGAGCAGTACTTC.

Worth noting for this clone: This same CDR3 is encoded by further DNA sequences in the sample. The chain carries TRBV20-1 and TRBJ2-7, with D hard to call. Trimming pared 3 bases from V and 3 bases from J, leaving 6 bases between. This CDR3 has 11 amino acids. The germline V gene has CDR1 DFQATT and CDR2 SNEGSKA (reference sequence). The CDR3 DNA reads TGCAGTGCTAGTCCCCTCTACGAGCAGTACTTC. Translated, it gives CSASPLYEQYF.

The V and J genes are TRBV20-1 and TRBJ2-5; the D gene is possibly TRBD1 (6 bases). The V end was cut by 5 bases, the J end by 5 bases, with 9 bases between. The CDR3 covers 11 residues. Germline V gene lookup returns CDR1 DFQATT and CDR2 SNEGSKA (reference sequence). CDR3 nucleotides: TGCAGTGCTGGGACACCGGAGACCCAGTACTTC. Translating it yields CSAGTPETQYF.